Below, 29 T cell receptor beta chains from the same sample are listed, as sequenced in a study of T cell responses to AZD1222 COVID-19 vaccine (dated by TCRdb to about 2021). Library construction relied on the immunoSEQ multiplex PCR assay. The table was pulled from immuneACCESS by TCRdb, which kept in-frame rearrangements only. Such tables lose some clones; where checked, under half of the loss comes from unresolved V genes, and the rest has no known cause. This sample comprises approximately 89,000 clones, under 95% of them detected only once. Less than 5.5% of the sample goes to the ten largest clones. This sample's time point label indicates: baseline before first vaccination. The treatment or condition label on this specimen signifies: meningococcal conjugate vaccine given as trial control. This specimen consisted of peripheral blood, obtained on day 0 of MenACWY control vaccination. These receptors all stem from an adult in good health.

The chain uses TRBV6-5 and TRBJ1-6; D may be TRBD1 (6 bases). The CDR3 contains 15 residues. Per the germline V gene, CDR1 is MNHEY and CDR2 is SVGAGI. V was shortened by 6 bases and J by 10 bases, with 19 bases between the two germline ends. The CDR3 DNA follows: TGTGCCAGCAGGGAGGGGGGAACCTTCGGCTCACCCCTCCACTTT. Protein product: CASREGGTFGSPLHF.

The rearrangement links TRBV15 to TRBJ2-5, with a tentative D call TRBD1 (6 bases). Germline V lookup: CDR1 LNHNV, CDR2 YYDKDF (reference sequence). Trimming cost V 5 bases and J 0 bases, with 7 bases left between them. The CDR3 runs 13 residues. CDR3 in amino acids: CATSGQHQETQYF. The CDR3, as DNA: TGTGCCACCAGCGGACAGCACCAAGAGACCCAGTACTTC.

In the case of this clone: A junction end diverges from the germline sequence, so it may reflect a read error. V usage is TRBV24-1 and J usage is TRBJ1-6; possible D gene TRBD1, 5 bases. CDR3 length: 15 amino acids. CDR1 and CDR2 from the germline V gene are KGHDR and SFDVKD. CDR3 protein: CATSEGAVGVSALHF. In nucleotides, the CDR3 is TGTGCCACCAGTGAAGGGGCGGTAGGCGTTTCAGCCCTCCACTTT.

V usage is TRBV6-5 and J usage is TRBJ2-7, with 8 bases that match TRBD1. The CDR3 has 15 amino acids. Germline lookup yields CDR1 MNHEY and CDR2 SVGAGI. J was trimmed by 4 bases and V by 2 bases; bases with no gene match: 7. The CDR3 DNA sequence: TGTGCCAGCAGTTACCAGACAGGGGCCCCGTACGAGCAGTACTTC. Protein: CASSYQTGAPYEQYF.

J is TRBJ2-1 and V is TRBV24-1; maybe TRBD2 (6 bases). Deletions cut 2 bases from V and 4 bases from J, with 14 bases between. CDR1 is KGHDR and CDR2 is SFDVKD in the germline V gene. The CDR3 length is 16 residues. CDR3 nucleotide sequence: TGTGCCACCAGTGATTATACCGGGACTGCTTACAATGAGCAGTTCTTC. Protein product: CATSDYTGTAYNEQFF.

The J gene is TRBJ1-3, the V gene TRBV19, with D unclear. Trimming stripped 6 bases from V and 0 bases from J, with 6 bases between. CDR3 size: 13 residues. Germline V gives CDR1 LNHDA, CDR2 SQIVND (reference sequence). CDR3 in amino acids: CASRAISGNTIYF. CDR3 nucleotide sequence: TGTGCCAGTAGGGCAATCTCTGGAAACACCATATATTTT.

As DNA, the CDR3 is TGTGCCAGCAGTTTATCGAGTAGTTACACTGAAGCTTTCTTT. Translated, it gives CASSLSSSYTEAFF. The chain recombines TRBV27 with TRBJ1-1; D remains unclear. This CDR3 is built from 14 residues. CDR1 is MNHEY and CDR2 is SMNVEV in the germline V gene (reference sequence). Trimming took 0 bases from V and 3 from J, leaving 8 bases between them.

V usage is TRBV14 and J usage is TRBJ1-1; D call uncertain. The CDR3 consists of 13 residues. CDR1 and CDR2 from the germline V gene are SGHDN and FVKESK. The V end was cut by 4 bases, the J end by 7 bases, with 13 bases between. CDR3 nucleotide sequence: TGTGCCAGCAGCCTCCTTGGGTCCCTTGAAGCTTTCTTT. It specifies CASSLLGSLEAFF.

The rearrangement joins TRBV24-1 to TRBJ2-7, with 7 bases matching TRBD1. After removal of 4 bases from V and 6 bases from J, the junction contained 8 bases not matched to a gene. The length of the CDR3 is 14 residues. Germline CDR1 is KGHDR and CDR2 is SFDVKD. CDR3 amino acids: CATSDDRDLGEQYF. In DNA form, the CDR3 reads TGTGCCACCAGTGACGACAGGGACCTAGGCGAGCAGTACTTC.

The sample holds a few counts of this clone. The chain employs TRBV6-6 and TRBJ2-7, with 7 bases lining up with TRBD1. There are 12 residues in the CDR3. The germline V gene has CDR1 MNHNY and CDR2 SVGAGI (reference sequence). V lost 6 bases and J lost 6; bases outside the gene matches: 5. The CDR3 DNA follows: TGTGCCAGCAGCCCACAGGGGTCCGAGCAGTACTTC. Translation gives CASSPQGSEQYF.

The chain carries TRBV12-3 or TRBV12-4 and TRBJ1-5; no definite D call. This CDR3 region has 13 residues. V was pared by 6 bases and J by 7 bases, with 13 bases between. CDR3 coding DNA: TGTGCCAGCAGCCCCACGGAGGGACAGCCCCAGCATTTT. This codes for CASSPTEGQPQHF.

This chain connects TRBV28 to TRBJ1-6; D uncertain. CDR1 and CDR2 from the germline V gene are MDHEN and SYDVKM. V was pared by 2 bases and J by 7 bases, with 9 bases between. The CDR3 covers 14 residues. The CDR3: CASSLGQINSPLHF. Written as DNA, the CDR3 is TGTGCCAGCAGTTTAGGTCAGATCAATTCACCCCTCCACTTT.

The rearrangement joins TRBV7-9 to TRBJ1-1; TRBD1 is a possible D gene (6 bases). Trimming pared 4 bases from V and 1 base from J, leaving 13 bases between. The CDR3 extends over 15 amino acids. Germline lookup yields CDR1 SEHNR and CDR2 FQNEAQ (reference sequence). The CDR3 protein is CASSSYREANTEAFF. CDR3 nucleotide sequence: TGTGCCAGCAGCTCTTACAGGGAGGCGAACACTGAAGCTTTCTTT.

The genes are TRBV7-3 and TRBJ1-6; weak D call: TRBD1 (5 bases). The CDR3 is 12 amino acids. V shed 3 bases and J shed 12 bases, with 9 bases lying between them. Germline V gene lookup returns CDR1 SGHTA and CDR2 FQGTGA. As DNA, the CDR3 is TGTGCCAGCAGCTTGGGGGGAGAACCCCTCCACTTT. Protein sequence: CASSLGGEPLHF.

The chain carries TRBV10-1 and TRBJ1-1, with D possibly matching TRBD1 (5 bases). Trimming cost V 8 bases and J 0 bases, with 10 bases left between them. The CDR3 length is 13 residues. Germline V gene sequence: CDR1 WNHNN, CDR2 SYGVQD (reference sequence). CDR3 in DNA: TGCGCCAGCTCGCCGGGGGTGAACACTGAAGCTTTCTTT. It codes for CASSPGVNTEAFF.

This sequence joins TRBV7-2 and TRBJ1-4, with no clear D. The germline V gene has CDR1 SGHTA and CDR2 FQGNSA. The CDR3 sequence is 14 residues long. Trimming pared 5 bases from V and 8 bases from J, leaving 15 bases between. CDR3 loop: CASSLGQAGEKLFF. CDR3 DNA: TGTGCCAGCAGCCTCGGGCAGGCAGGAGAAAAACTGTTTTTT.

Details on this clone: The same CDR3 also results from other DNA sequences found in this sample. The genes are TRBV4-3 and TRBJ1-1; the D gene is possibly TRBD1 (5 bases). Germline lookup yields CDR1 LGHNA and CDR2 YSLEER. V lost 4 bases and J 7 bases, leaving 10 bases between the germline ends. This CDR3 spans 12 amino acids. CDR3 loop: CASSRAQGEAFF. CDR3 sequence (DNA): TGCGCCAGCAGCCGCGCCCAGGGTGAAGCTTTCTTT.

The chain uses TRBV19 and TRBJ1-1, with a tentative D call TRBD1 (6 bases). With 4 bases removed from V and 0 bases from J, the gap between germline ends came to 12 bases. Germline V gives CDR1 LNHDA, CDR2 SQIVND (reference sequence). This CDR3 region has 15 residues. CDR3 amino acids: CASSTQTGMNTEAFF. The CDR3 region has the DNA TGTGCCAGTAGTACGCAAACAGGGATGAACACTGAAGCTTTCTTT.

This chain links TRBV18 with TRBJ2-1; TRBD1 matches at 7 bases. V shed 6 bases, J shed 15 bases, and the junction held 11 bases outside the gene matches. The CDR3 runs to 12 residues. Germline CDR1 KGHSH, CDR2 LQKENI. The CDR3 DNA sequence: TGTGCCAGCTCCGAGGCCTTGACAGGGCTGTTCTTC. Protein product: CASSEALTGLFF.

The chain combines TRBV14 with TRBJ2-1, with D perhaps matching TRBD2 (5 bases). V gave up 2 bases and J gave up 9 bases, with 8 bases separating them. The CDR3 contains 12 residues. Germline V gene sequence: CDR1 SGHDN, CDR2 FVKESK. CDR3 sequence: CASSQLGSEQFF. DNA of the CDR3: TGTGCCAGCAGCCAACTAGGGAGTGAGCAGTTCTTC.

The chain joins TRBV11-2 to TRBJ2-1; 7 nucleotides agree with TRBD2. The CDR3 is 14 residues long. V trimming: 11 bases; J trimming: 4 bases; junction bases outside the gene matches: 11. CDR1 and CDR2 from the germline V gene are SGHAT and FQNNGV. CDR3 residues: CAVFRASGYNEQFF. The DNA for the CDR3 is TGTGCCGTCTTTCGGGCTAGCGGATACAATGAGCAGTTCTTC.

This chain's CDR3 is CASSLLLVAGFEQYF. As DNA, the CDR3 is TGTGCCAGCAGCTTGCTTTTGGTAGCGGGATTTGAGCAGTACTTC. The chain has TRBV7-8 and TRBJ2-7, with TRBD2 matching 8 bases. The ends lost 3 bases at V and 7 bases at J; junction bases unmatched: 11. This CDR3 is 15 amino acids long. Per germline, CDR1 SGHVS and CDR2 FQNEAQ.

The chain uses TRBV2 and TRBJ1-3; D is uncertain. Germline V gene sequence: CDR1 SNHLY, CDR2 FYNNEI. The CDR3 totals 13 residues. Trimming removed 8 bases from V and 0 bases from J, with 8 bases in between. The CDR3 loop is CASSQSSGNTIYF. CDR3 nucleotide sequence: TGTGCCAGCTCCCAGAGCTCTGGAAACACCATATATTTT.

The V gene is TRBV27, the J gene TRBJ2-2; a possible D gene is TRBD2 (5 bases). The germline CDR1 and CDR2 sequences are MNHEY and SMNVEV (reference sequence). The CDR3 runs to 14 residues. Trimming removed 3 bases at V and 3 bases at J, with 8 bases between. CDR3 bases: TGTGCCAGCAGTTTCCGGGATGACACCGGGGAGCTGTTTTTT. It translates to CASSFRDDTGELFF.

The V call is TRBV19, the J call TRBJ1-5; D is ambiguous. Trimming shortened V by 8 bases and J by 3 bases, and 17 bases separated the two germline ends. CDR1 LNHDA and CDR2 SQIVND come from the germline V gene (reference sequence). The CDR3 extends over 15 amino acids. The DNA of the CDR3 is TGTGCCAGTGGACTCGGCGGCGGTTTCAATCAGCCCCAGCATTTT. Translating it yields CASGLGGGFNQPQHF.

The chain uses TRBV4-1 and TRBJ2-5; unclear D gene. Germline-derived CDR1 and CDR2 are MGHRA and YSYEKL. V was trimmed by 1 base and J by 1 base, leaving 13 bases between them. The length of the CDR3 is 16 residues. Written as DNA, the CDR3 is TGCGCCAGCAGCCAAGGGTTCATCGACCTCCAAGAGACCCAGTACTTC. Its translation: CASSQGFIDLQETQYF.

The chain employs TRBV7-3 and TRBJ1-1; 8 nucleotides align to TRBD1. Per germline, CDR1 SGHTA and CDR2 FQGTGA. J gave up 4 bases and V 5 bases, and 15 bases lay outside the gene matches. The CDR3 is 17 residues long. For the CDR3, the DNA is TGTGCCAGCAGCCCGACCGGGCAGGGGGCCTTCGGCACTGAAGCTTTCTTT. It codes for CASSPTGQGAFGTEAFF. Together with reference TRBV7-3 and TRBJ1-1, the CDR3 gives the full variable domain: GAGVSQTPSNKVTEKGKYVELRCDPISGHTALYWYRQSLGQGPEFLIYFQGTGAADDSGLPNDRFFAVRPEGSVSTLKIQRTERGDSAVYLCASSPTGQGAFGTEAFFGQGTRLTVV.

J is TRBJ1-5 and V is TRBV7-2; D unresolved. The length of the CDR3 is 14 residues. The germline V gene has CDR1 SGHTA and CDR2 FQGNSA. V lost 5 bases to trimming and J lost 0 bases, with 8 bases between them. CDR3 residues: CASSPDYSNQPQHF. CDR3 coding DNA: TGTGCCAGCAGCCCCGATTATAGCAATCAGCCCCAGCATTTT.

CDR3 nucleotide sequence: TGTGCCAGCAGCCAGGGTCCAGGGGGCCACCCTGAAGCTTTCTTT. Translation: CASSQGPGGHPEAFF. The chain carries TRBV3-1 (or the pseudogene TRBV3-2) and TRBJ1-1; TRBD1 matches 8 bases. The V gene end was trimmed by 3 bases and the J gene end by 6 bases; junction bases not matched to a gene: 9. Germline CDR1 is LGHDT and CDR2 is YNNKEL (reference sequence). The CDR3 runs to 15 residues.